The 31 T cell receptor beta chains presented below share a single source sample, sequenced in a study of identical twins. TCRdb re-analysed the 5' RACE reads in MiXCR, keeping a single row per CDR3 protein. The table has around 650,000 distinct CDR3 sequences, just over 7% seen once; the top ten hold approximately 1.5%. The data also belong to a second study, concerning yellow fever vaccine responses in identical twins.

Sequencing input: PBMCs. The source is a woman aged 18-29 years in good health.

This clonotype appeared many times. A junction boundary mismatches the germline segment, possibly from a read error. The CDR3 spells CASSRNTGELFF. The CDR3 coding sequence is TGTGCCAGCAGTCGGAACACCGGGGAGCTGTTTTTT. The J gene is TRBJ2-2, the V gene TRBV5-1; D is undetermined. Germline CDR1 reads SGHRS; CDR2 reads YFSETQ. The CDR3 totals 12 residues.

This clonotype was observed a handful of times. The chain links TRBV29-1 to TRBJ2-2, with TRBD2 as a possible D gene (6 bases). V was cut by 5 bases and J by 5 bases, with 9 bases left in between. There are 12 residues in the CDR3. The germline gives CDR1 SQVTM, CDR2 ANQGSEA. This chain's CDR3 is CSVSGGTGELFF. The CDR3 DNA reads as TGCAGCGTTTCTGGGGGGACCGGGGAGCTGTTTTTT.

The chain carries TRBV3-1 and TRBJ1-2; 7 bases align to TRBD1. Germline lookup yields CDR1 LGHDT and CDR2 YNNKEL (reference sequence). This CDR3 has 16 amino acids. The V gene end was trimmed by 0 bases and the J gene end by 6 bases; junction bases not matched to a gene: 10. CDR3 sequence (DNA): TGTGCCAGCAGCCAAGATCCGTTTTGGGACAGAGATGGCTACACCTTC. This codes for CASSQDPFWDRDGYTF.

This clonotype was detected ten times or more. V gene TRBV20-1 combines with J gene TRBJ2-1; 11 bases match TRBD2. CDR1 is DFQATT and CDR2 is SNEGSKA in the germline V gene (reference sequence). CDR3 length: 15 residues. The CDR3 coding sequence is TGCAGACCCTTAGCGGGGGGGGTGGCCTACAATGAGCAGTTCTTC. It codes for CRPLAGGVAYNEQFF.

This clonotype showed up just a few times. Here the CDR3 reads CSASSGGGSIEQYF. The CDR3 region has the DNA TGCAGTGCTAGCAGCGGGGGGGGGTCTATCGAGCAGTACTTC. The rearrangement uses TRBV20-1 and TRBJ2-7; 10 bases are a match to TRBD2. Germline values: CDR1 DFQATT, CDR2 SNEGSKA (reference sequence). Losses at the gene ends were 3 bases for V and 6 bases for J; bases not matched to a gene: 8. The CDR3 runs to 14 residues.

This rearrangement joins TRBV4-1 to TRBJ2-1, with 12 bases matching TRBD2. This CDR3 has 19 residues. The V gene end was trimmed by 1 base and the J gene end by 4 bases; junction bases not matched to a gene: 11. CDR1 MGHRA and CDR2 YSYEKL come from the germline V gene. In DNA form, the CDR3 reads TGCGCCAGCAGCCAAGTTGAACTAGCGGGGGGCCGAATATACAATGAGCAGTTCTTC. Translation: CASSQVELAGGRIYNEQFF.

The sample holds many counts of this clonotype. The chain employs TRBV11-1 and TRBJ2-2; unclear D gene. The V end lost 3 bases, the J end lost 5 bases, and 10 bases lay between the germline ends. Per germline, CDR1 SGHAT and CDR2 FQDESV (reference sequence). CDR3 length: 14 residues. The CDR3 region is CASSFQQTTGELFF. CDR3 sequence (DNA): TGTGCCAGCAGCTTTCAGCAGACTACCGGGGAGCTGTTTTTT.

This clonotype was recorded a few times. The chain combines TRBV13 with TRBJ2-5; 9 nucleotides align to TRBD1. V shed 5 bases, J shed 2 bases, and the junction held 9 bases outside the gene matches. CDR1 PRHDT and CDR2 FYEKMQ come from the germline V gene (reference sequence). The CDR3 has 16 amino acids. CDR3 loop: CASSRRTGVVQETQYF. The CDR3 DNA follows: TGTGCCAGCAGCCGCCGGACAGGGGTGGTGCAAGAGACCCAGTACTTC.

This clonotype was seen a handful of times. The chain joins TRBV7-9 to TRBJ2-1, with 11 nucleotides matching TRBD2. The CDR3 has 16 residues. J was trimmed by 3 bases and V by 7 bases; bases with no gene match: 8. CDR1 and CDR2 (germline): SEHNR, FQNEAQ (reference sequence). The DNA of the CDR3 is TGTGCCAGCATCCCTCTACTAGCGGGAGTCTACAATGAGCAGTTCTTC. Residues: CASIPLLAGVYNEQFF.

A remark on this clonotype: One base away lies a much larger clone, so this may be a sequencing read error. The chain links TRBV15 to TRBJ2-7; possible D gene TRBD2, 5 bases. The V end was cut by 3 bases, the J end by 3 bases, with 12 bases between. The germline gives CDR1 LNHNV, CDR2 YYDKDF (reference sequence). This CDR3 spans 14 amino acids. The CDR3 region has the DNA TGTGCCACCAGCAGGGACGGGGTTTTCTACGAGCAGTACTTC. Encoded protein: CATSRDGVFYEQYF.

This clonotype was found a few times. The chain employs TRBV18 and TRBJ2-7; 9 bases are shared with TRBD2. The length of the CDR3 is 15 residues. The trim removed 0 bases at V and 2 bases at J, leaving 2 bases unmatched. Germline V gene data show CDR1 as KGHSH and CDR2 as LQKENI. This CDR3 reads CASSPPASGAYEQYF. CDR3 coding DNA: TGTGCCAGCTCACCACCGGCTAGCGGGGCCTACGAGCAGTACTTC.

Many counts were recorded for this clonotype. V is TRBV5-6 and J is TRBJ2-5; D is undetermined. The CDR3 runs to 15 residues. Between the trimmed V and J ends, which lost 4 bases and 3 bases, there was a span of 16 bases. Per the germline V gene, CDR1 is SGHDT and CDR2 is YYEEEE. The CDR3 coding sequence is TGTGCCAGCAGCCTGCGGTCCGAACTTAAAGAGACCCAGTACTTC. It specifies CASSLRSELKETQYF.

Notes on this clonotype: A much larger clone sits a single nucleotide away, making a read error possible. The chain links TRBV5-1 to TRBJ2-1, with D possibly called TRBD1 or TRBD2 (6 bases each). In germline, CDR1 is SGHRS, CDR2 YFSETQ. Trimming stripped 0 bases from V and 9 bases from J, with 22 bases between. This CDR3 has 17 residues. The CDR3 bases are TGCGCCAGCAGCTTGGTATTGGGGAGAAGGGGGGCGACTGAGCAGTTCTTC. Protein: CASSLVLGRRGATEQFF.

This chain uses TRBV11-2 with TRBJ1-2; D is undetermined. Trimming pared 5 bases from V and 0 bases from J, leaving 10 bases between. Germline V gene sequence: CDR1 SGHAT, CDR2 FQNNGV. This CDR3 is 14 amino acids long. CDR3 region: CASSVRTANYGYTF. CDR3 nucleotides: TGTGCCAGCAGCGTCCGGACGGCTAACTATGGCTACACCTTC.

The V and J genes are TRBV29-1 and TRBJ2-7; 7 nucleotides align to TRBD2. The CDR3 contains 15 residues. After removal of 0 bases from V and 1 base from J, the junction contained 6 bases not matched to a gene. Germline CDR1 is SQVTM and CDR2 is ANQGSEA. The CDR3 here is CSVEEGGDRSYEQYF. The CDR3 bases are TGCAGCGTTGAAGAGGGGGGGGACCGATCCTACGAGCAGTACTTC.

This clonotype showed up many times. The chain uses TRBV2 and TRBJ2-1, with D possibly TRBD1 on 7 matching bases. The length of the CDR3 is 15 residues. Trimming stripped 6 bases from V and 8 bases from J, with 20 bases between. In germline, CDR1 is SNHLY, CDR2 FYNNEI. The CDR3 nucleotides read TGTGCCAGCAGGGAGGGGCCAGGGGGGTTCGATGAGCAGTTCTTC. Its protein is CASREGPGGFDEQFF.

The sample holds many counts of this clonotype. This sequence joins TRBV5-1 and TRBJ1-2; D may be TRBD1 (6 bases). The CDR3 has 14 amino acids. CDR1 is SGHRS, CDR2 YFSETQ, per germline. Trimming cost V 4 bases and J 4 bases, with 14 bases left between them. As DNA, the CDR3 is TGCGCCAGCAGCAGTACAGGGTTAGGCTATGGCTACACCTTC. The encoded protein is CASSSTGLGYGYTF.

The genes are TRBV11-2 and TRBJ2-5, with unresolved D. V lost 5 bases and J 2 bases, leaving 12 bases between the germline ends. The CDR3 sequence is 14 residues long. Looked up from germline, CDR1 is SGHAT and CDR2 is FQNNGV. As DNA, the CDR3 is TGTGCCAGCAGCGACCTTGGGGTTCAAGAGACCCAGTACTTC. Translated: CASSDLGVQETQYF.

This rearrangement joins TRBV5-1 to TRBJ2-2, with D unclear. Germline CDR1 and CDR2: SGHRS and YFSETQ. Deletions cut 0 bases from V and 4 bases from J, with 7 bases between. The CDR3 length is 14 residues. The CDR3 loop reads CASSLAWGTGELFF. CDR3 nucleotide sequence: TGCGCCAGCAGCTTGGCCTGGGGCACCGGGGAGCTGTTTTTT.

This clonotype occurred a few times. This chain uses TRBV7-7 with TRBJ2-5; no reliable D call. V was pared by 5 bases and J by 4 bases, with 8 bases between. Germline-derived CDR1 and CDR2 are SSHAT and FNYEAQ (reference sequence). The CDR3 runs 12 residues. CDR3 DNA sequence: TGTGCCAGCAGCCCTCTTACAGAGACCCAGTACTTC. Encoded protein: CASSPLTETQYF.

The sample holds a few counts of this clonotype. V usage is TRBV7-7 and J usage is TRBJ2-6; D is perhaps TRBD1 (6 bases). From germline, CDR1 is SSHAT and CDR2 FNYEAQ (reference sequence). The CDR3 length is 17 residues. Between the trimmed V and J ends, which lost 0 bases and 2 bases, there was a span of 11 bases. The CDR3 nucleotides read TGTGCCAGCAGCTTAGCGGCAGGGGTGCCTGGGGCCAACGTCCTGACTTTC. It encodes CASSLAAGVPGANVLTF.

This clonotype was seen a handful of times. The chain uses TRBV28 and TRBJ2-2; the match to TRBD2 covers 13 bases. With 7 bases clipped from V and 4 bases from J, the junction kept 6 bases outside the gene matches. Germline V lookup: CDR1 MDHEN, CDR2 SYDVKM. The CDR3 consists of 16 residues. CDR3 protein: CASTRLAGGSTGELFF. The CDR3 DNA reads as TGTGCCAGCACCCGACTAGCGGGAGGTTCCACCGGGGAGCTGTTTTTT.

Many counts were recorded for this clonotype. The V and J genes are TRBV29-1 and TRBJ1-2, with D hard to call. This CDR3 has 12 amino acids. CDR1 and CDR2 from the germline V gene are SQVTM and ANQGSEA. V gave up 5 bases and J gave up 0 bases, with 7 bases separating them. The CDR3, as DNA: TGCAGCGTTCCGGGGACTAACTATGGCTACACCTTC. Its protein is CSVPGTNYGYTF. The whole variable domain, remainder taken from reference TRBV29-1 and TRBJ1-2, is SAVISQKPSRDICQRGTSLTIQCQVDSQVTMMFWYRQQPGQSLTLIATANQGSEATYESGFVIDKFPISRPNLTFSTLTVSNMSPEDSSIYLCSVPGTNYGYTFGSGTRLTVV.

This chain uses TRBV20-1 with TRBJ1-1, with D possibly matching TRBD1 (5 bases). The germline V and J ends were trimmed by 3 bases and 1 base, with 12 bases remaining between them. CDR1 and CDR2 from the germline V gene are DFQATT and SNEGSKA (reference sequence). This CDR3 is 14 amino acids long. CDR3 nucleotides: TGCAGTGCTAGCTTCCTTACAGGGAACACTGAAGCTTTCTTT. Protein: CSASFLTGNTEAFF.

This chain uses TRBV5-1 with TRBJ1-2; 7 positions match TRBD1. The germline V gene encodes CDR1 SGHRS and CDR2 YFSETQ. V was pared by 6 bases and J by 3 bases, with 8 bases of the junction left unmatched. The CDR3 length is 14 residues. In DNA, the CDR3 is TGCGCCAGCACGGAGGGGGCGGAAGACTATGGCTACACCTTC. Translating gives CASTEGAEDYGYTF.

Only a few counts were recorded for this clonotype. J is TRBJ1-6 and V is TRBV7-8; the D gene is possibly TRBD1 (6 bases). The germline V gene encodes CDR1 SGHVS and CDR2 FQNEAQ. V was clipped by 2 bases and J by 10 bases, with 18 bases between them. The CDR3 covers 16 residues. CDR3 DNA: TGTGCCAGCAGCTTAAACATAGGGGGAAGAGGGTCACCCCTCCACTTT. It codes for CASSLNIGGRGSPLHF.

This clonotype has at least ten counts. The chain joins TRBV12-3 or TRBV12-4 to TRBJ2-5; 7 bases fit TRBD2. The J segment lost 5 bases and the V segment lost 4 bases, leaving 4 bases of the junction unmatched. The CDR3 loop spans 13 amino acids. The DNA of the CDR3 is TGTGCCAGCAGTTCTAATAGCGGGGAGACCCAGTACTTC. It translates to CASSSNSGETQYF.

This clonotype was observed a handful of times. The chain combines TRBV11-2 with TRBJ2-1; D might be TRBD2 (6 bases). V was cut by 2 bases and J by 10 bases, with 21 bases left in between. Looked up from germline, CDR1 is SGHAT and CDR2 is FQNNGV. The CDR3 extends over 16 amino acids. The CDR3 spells CASSLRLLAGSGEQFF. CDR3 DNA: TGTGCCAGCAGCTTACGACTACTGGCAGGGAGCGGGGAGCAGTTCTTC.

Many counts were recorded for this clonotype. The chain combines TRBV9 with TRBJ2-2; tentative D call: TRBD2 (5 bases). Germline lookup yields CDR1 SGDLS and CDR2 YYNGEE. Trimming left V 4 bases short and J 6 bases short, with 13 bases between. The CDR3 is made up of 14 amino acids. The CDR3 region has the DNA TGTGCCAGCAGCCCCCGGACTTTTGCCGGGGAGCTGTTTTTT. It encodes CASSPRTFAGELFF.

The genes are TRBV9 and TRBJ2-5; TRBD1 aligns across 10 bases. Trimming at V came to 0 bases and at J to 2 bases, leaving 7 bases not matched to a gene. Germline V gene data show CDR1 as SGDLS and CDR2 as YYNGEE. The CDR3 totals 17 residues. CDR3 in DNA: TGTGCCAGCAGCGTAGGCGTACTGGACAGGGGGCAAGAGACCCAGTACTTC. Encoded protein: CASSVGVLDRGQETQYF.

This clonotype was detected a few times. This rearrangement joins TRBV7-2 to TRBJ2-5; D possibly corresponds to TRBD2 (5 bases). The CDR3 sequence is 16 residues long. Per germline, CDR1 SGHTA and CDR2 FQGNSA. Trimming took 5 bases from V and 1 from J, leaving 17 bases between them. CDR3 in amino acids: CASSMTTSFAQETQYF. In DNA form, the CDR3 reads TGTGCCAGCAGCATGACCACTAGTTTTGCCCAAGAGACCCAGTACTTC.